This TCR beta chain appears in the sequencing data of a study of shared clonotypes between healthy human individuals. The CDR3 has 13 residues. CDR1 is SGHTA and CDR2 is FQGNSA in the germline V gene. The junction had 3 bases not matched to a gene; V was cut back by 3 bases and J by 4 bases. Only in-frame clones appear in the TCRdb table, and some are missing; sequencing was by immunoSEQ multiplex PCR. The table records about 580,000 clones, 98% of them present only once. Naive CD8 cells comprised CD45RO-negative, CCR7-positively selected cells, excluding terminally differentiated effector memory CD45RA+ cells.

This sequence originates from a man aged 25-45 years in good health. The material sequenced was naive CD8+ T cells sorted from blood. The gene calls are TRBV7-2 and TRBJ2-7, with 7 bases identical to TRBD1. CDR3 in DNA: TGTGCCAGCAGCTTCTGGACAGGATACGAGCAGTACTTC. Translation gives CASSFWTGYEQYF.